The 2 T cell receptor beta chains below come from one sample, sequenced in a study of T cells in localized non-small cell lung cancer. The method was immunoSEQ multiplex PCR; TCRdb's version includes in-frame clones alone and lacks a portion of them. The table has roughly 16,000 clones, roughly 90% seen once; the top ten hold around a quarter. The sample consisted of peripheral blood, taken before any cancer treatment. These receptors were obtained from a female donor of 60 years or more with stage III squamous cell lung carcinoma.

About this clone itself: Sequence at one end of the junction differs from germline and may be a read error. The chain recombines TRBV19 with TRBJ2-1; possibly TRBD1 or TRBD2 for D (5 bases each). Germline V lookup: CDR1 LNHDA, CDR2 SQIVND (reference sequence). This CDR3 region has 14 residues. The CDR3 DNA reads as TGTGCCAGTAGCATCCGGGGCCCTTACAATGGGCAGTTCTTC. Its translation: CASSIRGPYNGQFF.

The chain has TRBV5-6 and TRBJ2-3, with D uncertain. Germline loops: CDR1 SGHDT, CDR2 YYEEEE. The CDR3 runs 15 residues. V was clipped by 4 bases and J by 0 bases, with 12 bases between them. The CDR3 is CASSIPSASTDTQYF. CDR3 sequence (DNA): TGTGCCAGCAGCATCCCCTCCGCTAGCACAGATACGCAGTATTTT.